This is a list of T cell receptor beta chains from one sample in a study of blood T cell repertoires in COVID-19. The protocol was immunoSEQ multiplex PCR, while the TCRdb copy is restricted to in-frame clones and leaves out a portion. The sample has some 96,000 clones, roughly 87% seen once. The sequencing sample was made of peripheral blood. The receptor source for this set is a man aged 30-40 years in a cohort sampled during active COVID-19. Each CDR3 is given with its conserved first and last residue. D genes are given only for firm matches. Clone size is shown for a subset of rows, as once, few, many or a class of expanded clone.

D	size	V	J	length	DNA	CDR3
.	.	TRBV20-1	TRBJ1-4	16	TGCAGTGCTAGTCTGGTTACGGGAACAGTTAATGAAAAACTGTTTTTT	CSASLVTGTVNEKLFF
TRBD1	.	TRBV6-2/TRBV6-3	TRBJ1-1	15	TGTGCCAGCAGTTACTCGGGACAGGGGAACACTGAAGCTTTCTTT	CASSYSGQGNTEAFF
TRBD1	.	TRBV7-3	TRBJ1-1	13	TGTGCCAGCAGCCGTCAGGGGGACACTGAAGCTTTCTTT	CASSRQGDTEAFF
TRBD1	.	TRBV5-1	TRBJ1-2	14	TGCGCCAGCAGCTGGGGACAGAACCCTTATGGCTACACCTTC	CASSWGQNPYGYTF
.	.	TRBV7-9	TRBJ1-5	14	TGTGCCAGCAGCTTAAATGAAGGAGGACAGCCCCAGCATTTT	CASSLNEGGQPQHF
.	.	TRBV18	TRBJ1-1	17	TGTGCCAGCTCACCACCGAGCCGACAGCCTTTGAACACTGAAGCTTTCTTT	CASSPPSRQPLNTEAFF
.	.	TRBV5-6	TRBJ1-1	15	TGTGCCAGCAGCTTGGCCGCGGGGGGATGGACTGAAGCTTTCTTT	CASSLAAGGWTEAFF
.	.	TRBV6-5	TRBJ1-4	15	TGTGCCAGCAGTTACTCTTCAGGAAATAATGAAAAACTGTTTTTT	CASSYSSGNNEKLFF
TRBD1	.	TRBV7-6	TRBJ2-2	19	TGTGCCAGCAGCCCAGGCCGCGGGGGACAGGGGGCCTATACCGGGGAGCTGTTTTTT	CASSPGRGGQGAYTGELFF
.	.	TRBV30	TRBJ1-2	13	TGTGCCTGGAGTCAGGGAACATCAAATGGCTACACCTTC	CAWSQGTSNGYTF
TRBD1	.	TRBV11-2	TRBJ2-5	17	TGTGCCAGCAGCACCCCGAAACAATACAGGGGGCAAGGGACCCAGTACTTC	CASSTPKQYRGQGTQYF
.	.	TRBV10-3	TRBJ1-1	13	TGTGCCATCAGTGCGCAACAGGGCACTGAAGCTTTCTTT	CAISAQQGTEAFF
.	.	TRBV30	TRBJ1-3	15	TGTGCCTGGAGTGTACAGGCAGTCCTGGTGAACACCATATATTTT	CAWSVQAVLVNTIYF
TRBD1	few	TRBV7-8	TRBJ1-6	16	TGTGCCAGCAGCTTGGACAGGGGCGGGTATAATTCACCCCTCCACTTT	CASSLDRGGYNSPLHF
TRBD2	.	TRBV29-1	TRBJ2-5	14	TGCAGCGTTAGAACTAGCGGGGGTCAAGAGACCCAGTACTTC	CSVRTSGGQETQYF
.	once	TRBV9	TRBJ2-7	15	TGTGCCAGCAGCCCAGAGGGGACTTTAACCTACGAGCAGTACTTC	CASSPEGTLTYEQYF
.	.	TRBV5-1	TRBJ1-2	13	TGCGCCAGCAGCTTGGCCGGGATTGGTGGCTACACCTTC	CASSLAGIGGYTF
TRBD2	.	TRBV11-3	TRBJ2-1	16	TGTGCCAGCAGCCCAAGCGGGACTAGCGGTTACAATGAGCAGTTCTTC	CASSPSGTSGYNEQFF
TRBD2	.	TRBV28	TRBJ2-3	19	TGTGCCAGCAGTTTAGGGGGCGCTAGCGGGGTTGTGACCACAGATACGCAGTATTTT	CASSLGGASGVVTTDTQYF
.	.	TRBV24-1	TRBJ2-2	12	TGTGCCACCAGTGGTCCTACCGGGGAGCTGTTTTTT	CATSGPTGELFF
TRBD1	.	TRBV2	TRBJ1-1	16	TGTGCCAGCAAGCTCCTCCGACAGGGGGTGAACACTGAAGCTTTCTTT	CASKLLRQGVNTEAFF
.	.	TRBV18	TRBJ2-5	15	TGTGCCAGCTCACTTAGACTAGAACGGCAAGAGACCCAGTACTTC	CASSLRLERQETQYF
TRBD1	once	TRBV5-1	TRBJ1-6	17	TGCGCCAGCAGCTTGGCGTCTCTAGGGGGCAGAGATTCACCCCTCCACTTT	CASSLASLGGRDSPLHF
.	.	TRBV14	TRBJ2-7	15	TGTGCCAGCAGCCAAGCGCAGGGGATCTCCTACGAGCAGTACTTC	CASSQAQGISYEQYF
TRBD1	.	TRBV12-5	TRBJ2-2	15	TGTGCTAGTGGTTGGACAGGGGGCGCGACCGGGGAGCTGTTTTTT	CASGWTGGATGELFF
TRBD1	.	TRBV24-1	TRBJ2-7	15	TGTGCCACCAGTGATTCGGACAGGGGGTCCTACGAGCAGTACTTC	CATSDSDRGSYEQYF
.	few	TRBV15	TRBJ2-7	14	TGTGCCACCAGCAGAGGGTTCGGAGGCTACGAGCAGTACTTC	CATSRGFGGYEQYF